A single sample is the source of the 15 T cell receptor beta chains below, sequenced in a study of early T cells in non-severe SARS-CoV-2 infection. Using its own MiXCR run on the 5' RACE reads, TCRdb lists one record per CDR3 protein. This sample carries some 50,000 distinct CDR3 sequences, 8.5% to 12% of them seen once, and the ten largest clones take roughly 4.8%. What was sequenced was whole blood. The receptor source for this set is an adult who was a healthcare worker with PCR-confirmed SARS-CoV-2 infection or an uninfected control (not recorded which).

V and J are TRBV25-1 and TRBJ1-4; TRBD1 might be the D (5 bases). From germline, CDR1 is MGHDK and CDR2 SYGVNS. This CDR3 is 16 amino acids long. Trimming took 6 bases from V and 7 from J, leaving 21 bases between them. The CDR3 nucleotides are TGTGCCAGCAGCGCCACGACAGTCCAGGCGGCTGAAAAACTGTTTTTT. Encoded protein: CASSATTVQAAEKLFF.

This clonotype appeared many times. This chain uses TRBV27 with TRBJ2-2; 11 bases line up with TRBD2. The germline V gene has CDR1 MNHEY and CDR2 SMNVEV (reference sequence). There are 16 residues in the CDR3. V dropped 5 bases and J dropped 4; count of bases not matched to a gene: 6. The CDR3 DNA is TGTGCCAGCAGTACGCCGGGACTAGCGGCCACCGGGGAGCTGTTTTTT. The encoded protein is CASSTPGLAATGELFF.

This clonotype was detected only a few times. The chain carries TRBV11-2 and TRBJ1-4, with TRBD1 as a possible D gene (6 bases). Per germline, CDR1 SGHAT and CDR2 FQNNGV. The V and J ends lost 5 bases and 5 bases respectively, with 15 bases between them. The CDR3 is 15 residues long. The CDR3: CASSPGQLWNEKLFF. The CDR3 region has the DNA TGTGCCAGCAGCCCCGGACAGTTGTGGAATGAAAAACTGTTTTTT.

This clonotype was recorded a few times. The chain links TRBV29-1 to TRBJ2-7, with D tentatively TRBD2 (5 bases). CDR3 length equals 13 residues. CDR1 is SQVTM and CDR2 is ANQGSEA in the germline V gene. V was trimmed by 4 bases and J by 3 bases, leaving 13 bases between them. The CDR3 DNA reads TGCAGCGTTGTTGTACTGACTAACTACGAGCAGTACTTC. Translation: CSVVVLTNYEQYF.

This clonotype was detected many times. V and J are TRBV21-1 and TRBJ1-5; the table's D call of TRBD1 was not tested on the DNA. TRBV21-1 represents a pseudogene. The length of the CDR3 is 14 residues. CDR3 sequence: CARGSGQGDQPQHF. The CDR3 DNA follows: TGTGCCAGAGGATCGGGACAGGGCGATCAGCCCCAGCATTTT.

V and J are TRBV7-2 and TRBJ1-5; D is undetermined. CDR1 is SGHTA, CDR2 FQGNSA, per germline. The CDR3 spans 15 residues. The V and J ends lost 1 base and 6 bases respectively, with 13 bases between them. The CDR3: CASSLGMGTTQPQHF. The CDR3 coding sequence is TGTGCCAGCAGCTTAGGAATGGGTACCACTCAGCCCCAGCATTTT. The entire variable domain, with the rest obtained from reference TRBV7-2 and TRBJ1-5, is as follows: GAGVSQSPSNKVTEKGKDVELRCDPISGHTALYWYRQSLGQGLEFLIYFQGNSAPDKSGLPSDRFSAERTGGSVSTLTIQRTQQEDSAVYLCASSLGMGTTQPQHFGDGTRLSIL.

Ten or more counts support this clonotype. This chain joins TRBV25-1 and TRBJ2-5; no firm D call. CDR1 and CDR2 from the germline V gene are MGHDK and SYGVNS. V lost 3 bases, J lost 2 bases, and 16 bases lay in between. This CDR3 contains 16 residues. The CDR3 sequence is CASSDHSLSLQETQYF. Here the CDR3 DNA reads TGTGCCAGCAGTGATCACTCCCTCAGCCTACAAGAGACCCAGTACTTC.

Turning to this clonotype: This sequence may be a read error, since a much larger clone differs from it by one base. This chain connects TRBV6-5 to TRBJ1-2; D ambiguous. The CDR3 spans 14 residues. Germline V gene sequence: CDR1 MNHEY, CDR2 SVGAGI. The CDR3 reads CASSYSTSNYGNTF. The DNA for the CDR3 is TGTGCCAGCAGTTACTCGACTTCTAACTATGGCAACACCTTC.

This chain joins TRBV12-3 or TRBV12-4 and TRBJ2-7, with D hard to call. V was shortened by 3 bases and J by 3 bases, with 9 bases between the two germline ends. The CDR3 runs to 13 residues. The CDR3 region has the DNA TGTGCCAGCAGTTTGGGAAGACGCTACGAGCAGTACTTC. This sequence encodes CASSLGRRYEQYF.

Notes on this clonotype: This could be a read error, since a much larger clone is one nucleotide away. This rearrangement joins TRBV20-1 to TRBJ1-2; D may be TRBD1 (6 bases). This CDR3 contains 12 residues. Germline loops: CDR1 DFQATT, CDR2 SNEGSKA (reference sequence). CDR3 nucleotides: TGCAGTGCTATTTGGGGGCGCCTTGGCCACACCTTC. Residues: CSAIWGRLGHTF.

This clonotype was picked up a small number of times. The CDR3 bases are TGCAGTGCTAGAATTAGTCCCGGGACAGGGAGATATGGCTACACCTTC. Its translation is CSARISPGTGRYGYTF. The genes are TRBV20-1 and TRBJ1-2; TRBD1 matches at 9 bases. Per the germline V gene, CDR1 is DFQATT and CDR2 is SNEGSKA (reference sequence). J gave up 5 bases and V 2 bases, and 12 bases lay outside the gene matches. This CDR3 spans 16 amino acids.

This clonotype was seen many times. The chain combines TRBV7-2 with TRBJ2-1; TRBD2 matches at 10 bases. CDR1 and CDR2 (germline): SGHTA, FQGNSA. This CDR3 spans 14 amino acids. V lost 5 bases, J lost 4 bases, and 2 bases stayed unmatched. CDR3 nucleotides: TGTGCCAGCAGCAGGACTAGCGGTTACAATGAGCAGTTCTTC. Amino acid sequence: CASSRTSGYNEQFF. The entire variable domain, with the rest obtained from reference TRBV7-2 and TRBJ2-1, is as follows: GAGVSQSPSNKVTEKGKDVELRCDPISGHTALYWYRQSLGQGLEFLIYFQGNSAPDKSGLPSDRFSAERTGGSVSTLTIQRTQQEDSAVYLCASSRTSGYNEQFFGPGTRLTVL.

A few counts support this clonotype. This sequence joins TRBV5-1 and TRBJ2-2; no definite D call. This CDR3 has 15 amino acids. V shed 1 base and J shed 0 bases, with 7 bases lying between them. Germline V lookup: CDR1 SGHRS, CDR2 YFSETQ. CDR3 loop: CASSLSKSNTGELFF. The CDR3, as DNA: TGCGCCAGCAGCTTGTCCAAATCGAACACCGGGGAGCTGTTTTTT.

The DNA for the CDR3 is TGTGCTAGTGGCTTCGATACGCAGTATTTT. It yields the protein CASGFDTQYF. The chain uses TRBV12-5 and TRBJ2-3; D not certain. CDR3 size: 10 residues. Germline CDR1 LGHNT, CDR2 FRNRAP. Trimming cost V 6 bases and J 6 bases, with 4 bases left between them.

The gene calls are TRBV5-1 and TRBJ1-2; no definite D call. Per germline, CDR1 SGHRS and CDR2 YFSETQ. V was cut by 4 bases and J by 2 bases, with 12 bases left in between. This CDR3 has 14 amino acids. The CDR3 DNA follows: TGCGCCAGCAGCCAAGGAAGAGAGAACTATGGCTACACCTTC. Amino acids: CASSQGRENYGYTF. The full variable domain, completed using reference TRBV5-1 and TRBJ1-2, is KAGVTQTPRYLIKTRGQQVTLSCSPISGHRSVSWYQQTPGQGLQFLFEYFSETQRNKGNFPGRFSGRQFSNSRSEMNVSTLELGDSALYLCASSQGRENYGYTFGSGTRLTVV.